This TCR beta chain stems from a study of siplizumab effects on memory and regulatory T cells. Per-sample assaying covered 85,000 to 100,000 TCR templates. TCRdb's copy holds only in-frame clones and misses some; the assay was immunoSEQ multiplex PCR. The sample has approximately 100,000 clones, roughly 94% seen once. Germline-derived CDR1 and CDR2 are SQVTM and ANQGSEA. The CDR3 is 15 residues long. The V gene lost 4 bases and the J gene lost 4 bases, with 17 bases spanning the gap. For this clone: The antigen remains undetermined.

Findings and caveats of the study: Naive or memory phenotype assignment was not possible for roughly 75-97% of proliferating CD4+ or CD8+ clones. Mappable CD4+ clones that were alloreactive averaged approximately 69% Treg-derived with siplizumab versus 26.9% in controls.

The sequencing sample was made of Tregs sorted from blood. The rearrangement joins TRBV29-1 to TRBJ2-1; maybe TRBD2 (6 bases). The source of this sequence is a human donor in good health. The CDR3, as DNA: TGCAGCGTTGTTGTGGTTAGCGGTTTTTACAATGAGCAGTTCTTC. It is translated as CSVVVVSGFYNEQFF.